The text below deals with one TCR beta chain. V was clipped by 0 bases and J by 0 bases, with 6 bases between them. The CDR3 has 16 residues. Germline-derived CDR1 and CDR2 are MDHEN and SYDVKM. The source of the sample is a study of cytomegalovirus exposure and HLA in healthy donors. Use of 60 Vbeta and 13 Jbeta primers characterized the PCR. This table comes from immunoSEQ multiplex PCR, and its TCRdb copy is limited to in-frame clones, with some not included. The data hold around 100,000 clones, with under 85% observed a single time. The sequence came from a man aged 30-40 years in good health and CMV-seropositive. Material for sequencing was PBMCs. The chain recombines TRBV28 with TRBJ2-6; a weak D match, TRBD2 (5 bases). Written as DNA, the CDR3 is TGTGCCAGCAGTTTATGGGCGGGCTCTGGGGCCAACGTCCTGACTTTC. Protein: CASSLWAGSGANVLTF.